Listed below are T cell receptor beta chains from one sample, sequenced in a study of blood T cell repertoires in COVID-19. The repertoire was sequenced with immunoSEQ multiplex PCR; TCRdb's copy has only in-frame clones and lacks some. The sample includes a few hundred thousand clones, 80% to 90% of them seen just once. The source material was PBMCs or T cells enriched from blood (not recorded which). The receptors stem from a man between 18 and 29 years old who had recovered from COVID-19. Both conserved end residues are part of each CDR3. Each record gives: V gene, clone size, J gene, D gene, CDR3 protein, CDR3 DNA. D genes are given only for firm matches. Not every row has a clone size; where given, it reads once, few, many or a size class.

V gene: TRBV25-1; clone size: NA; J gene: TRBJ1-6; D gene: NA; CDR3 protein: CASSPELGGIYNSPLHF; CDR3 DNA: TGTGCCAGCAGCCCTGAATTGGGGGGAATATATAATTCACCCCTCCACTTT
V gene: TRBV7-2; clone size: NA; J gene: TRBJ1-3; D gene: NA; CDR3 protein: CASSLIGAIQGWSNTIYF; CDR3 DNA: TGTGCCAGCAGCTTAATAGGAGCAATCCAGGGTTGGTCGAACACCATATATTTT
V gene: TRBV5-1; clone size: NA; J gene: TRBJ1-5; D gene: TRBD1; CDR3 protein: CASSPDETGGNQPQHF; CDR3 DNA: TGCGCCAGCAGCCCGGATGAGACAGGGGGCAATCAGCCCCAGCATTTT
V gene: TRBV6-5; clone size: NA; J gene: TRBJ2-1; D gene: NA; CDR3 protein: CASTLNRGGYNEQFF; CDR3 DNA: TGTGCCAGCACCCTAAACAGGGGGGGCTACAATGAGCAGTTCTTC
V gene: TRBV3-1/TRBV3-2; clone size: NA; J gene: TRBJ2-1; D gene: NA; CDR3 protein: CASSLSNEQFF; CDR3 DNA: TGTGCCAGCAGCCTGTCGAATGAGCAGTTCTTC
V gene: TRBV7-6; clone size: NA; J gene: TRBJ2-2; D gene: NA; CDR3 protein: CASSLEAGQAGELFF; CDR3 DNA: TGTGCCAGCAGCTTAGAGGCAGGGCAGGCCGGGGAGCTGTTTTTT
V gene: TRBV24-1; clone size: NA; J gene: TRBJ2-1; D gene: TRBD2; CDR3 protein: CATSDPTSGGKNEQFF; CDR3 DNA: TGTGCCACCAGTGACCCCACTAGCGGGGGAAAGAATGAGCAGTTCTTC
V gene: TRBV5-4; clone size: NA; J gene: TRBJ1-6; D gene: NA; CDR3 protein: CASSPAPPRGNSPLHF; CDR3 DNA: TGTGCCAGCAGCCCCGCCCCTCCTAGGGGGAATTCACCCCTCCACTTT
V gene: TRBV18; clone size: NA; J gene: TRBJ1-1; D gene: NA; CDR3 protein: CASSPVQENTEAFF; CDR3 DNA: TGTGCCAGCTCACCTGTCCAGGAGAACACTGAAGCTTTCTTT
V gene: TRBV4-1; clone size: NA; J gene: TRBJ1-4; D gene: NA; CDR3 protein: CASSHGLGGEKLFF; CDR3 DNA: TGCGCCAGCAGCCATGGGTTAGGAGGTGAAAAACTGTTTTTT
V gene: TRBV6-5; clone size: NA; J gene: TRBJ1-1; D gene: NA; CDR3 protein: CASRSQGITTEAFF; CDR3 DNA: TGTGCCAGCAGATCCCAGGGGATAACGACTGAAGCTTTCTTT
V gene: TRBV18; clone size: NA; J gene: TRBJ1-1; D gene: NA; CDR3 protein: CASSPNRAEGTEAFF; CDR3 DNA: TGTGCCAGCTCACCAAATCGAGCGGAAGGGACTGAAGCTTTCTTT
V gene: TRBV2; clone size: NA; J gene: TRBJ1-2; D gene: NA; CDR3 protein: CASSDQGSYGYTF; CDR3 DNA: TGTGCCAGCAGTGACCAGGGCTCCTATGGCTACACCTTC
V gene: TRBV19; clone size: once; J gene: TRBJ1-5; D gene: NA; CDR3 protein: CASSPMGRHRSNQPQHF; CDR3 DNA: TGTGCCAGTTCTCCAATGGGGAGGCATAGGAGCAATCAGCCCCAGCATTTT
V gene: TRBV11-2; clone size: NA; J gene: TRBJ1-1; D gene: NA; CDR3 protein: CASSLVARGGGRGTEAFF; CDR3 DNA: TGTGCCAGCAGCTTAGTCGCCAGAGGGGGAGGGCGGGGGACTGAAGCTTTCTTT